Given below is one T cell receptor beta chain in context. The target antigen is unknown. Trimming took off 5 bases at V and 4 bases at J, with 8 bases between the two ends. CDR1 and CDR2 from the germline V gene are SQVTM and ANQGSEA. The CDR3 totals 12 residues. Assay used: immunoSEQ multiplex PCR; TCRdb lists only in-frame clones, some missing. Of 90,000 to 110,000 clones listed, 75% to 90% were seen once; the top ten hold about 5%. The data were obtained in a study of T cell responses to AZD1222 COVID-19 vaccine. Study context: Some second doses came at about 4 weeks and others at about 12 weeks; these were pooled. Notes on the study in general: Just a handful of AZD1222 recipients tested seropositive at baseline. The study found vaccine-associated CD4 TCRs spanning spike, dominant at 160-218 and 743-854.

The source is an adult in good health. The gene calls are TRBV29-1 and TRBJ2-2, with D possibly being TRBD1 (6 bases). The starting material was peripheral blood, obtained on day 0 of AZD1222 vaccination. The CDR3 sequence: CSVHRATGELFF. CDR3 nucleotide sequence: TGCAGCGTTCACAGGGCCACCGGGGAGCTGTTTTTT.